What follows are 25 T cell receptor beta chains derived from one specimen sequenced in a study of Ad26.COV2.S vaccination and SARS-CoV-2 variants. The sample's treatment: some 20 received Ad26.COV2.S at low or high dose, single or two shots; several received placebo; per-sample allocation not given. Each sample was drawn 63 days after the first injection (of vaccine or placebo). This table comes from immunoSEQ multiplex PCR, and its TCRdb copy is limited to in-frame clones, with some not included. Of 430,000 or so clones detected, roughly 89% appear once; the ten largest clones hold 2% to 3%. The material was peripheral blood, obtained in a trial of Ad26.COV2.S vaccine versus placebo. These receptors were collected from a person between 18 and 65 years old who received the Ad26.COV2.S COVID-19 vaccine or a placebo.

The chain's CDR3 is CASSLAFVARPNEKLFF. The DNA for the CDR3 is TGTGCCAGCAGTTTAGCGTTTGTGGCGCGACCTAATGAAAAACTGTTTTTT. The chain carries TRBV28 and TRBJ1-4; D unresolved. The CDR3 spans 17 residues. Trimming pared 2 bases from V and 3 bases from J, leaving 16 bases between. CDR1 MDHEN and CDR2 SYDVKM come from the germline V gene. The full variable domain, its missing parts supplied by reference TRBV28 and TRBJ1-4, is DVKVTQSSRYLVKRTGEKVFLECVQDMDHENMFWYRQDPGLGLRLIYFSYDVKMKEKGDIPEGYSVSREKKERFSLILESASTNQTSMYLCASSLAFVARPNEKLFFGSGTQLSVL.

V is TRBV11-2 and J is TRBJ2-7; 9 bases align to TRBD1. The CDR3 has 13 residues. After removal of 4 bases from V and 6 bases from J, the junction contained 4 bases not matched to a gene. Per the germline V gene, CDR1 is SGHAT and CDR2 is FQNNGV. Here the CDR3 reads CASSSLGQGEQYF. The CDR3 coding sequence is TGTGCCAGCAGCTCCCTGGGACAGGGCGAGCAGTACTTC.

As regards this clone: The junction departs from germline at one end; a sequencing error may be responsible. This chain connects TRBV12-3 or TRBV12-4 to TRBJ1-2; no clear D gene. The CDR3 has 9 residues. The CDR3 sequence: CASSPWAGF. The CDR3 DNA sequence: TGTGCCAGCAGTCCCTGGGCCGGCTTC.

The chain couples TRBV7-8 to TRBJ2-5; 9 nucleotides align to TRBD1. The V gene's germline CDR1 is SGHVS and CDR2 FQNEAQ. The CDR3 spans 13 residues. The ends lost 5 bases at V and 5 bases at J; junction bases unmatched: 3. The CDR3 bases are TGTGCCAGCAGCCGGACAGGGGACGAGACCCAGTACTTC. It translates to CASSRTGDETQYF. Complete variable domain (other parts from reference TRBV7-8 and TRBJ2-5): GAGVSQSPRYKVAKRGQDVALRCDPISGHVSLFWYQQALGQGPEFLTYFQNEAQLDKSGLPSDRFFAERPEGSVSTLKIQRTQQEDSAVYLCASSRTGDETQYFGPGTRLLVL.

The V and J genes are TRBV4-1 and TRBJ1-5; a possible D gene is TRBD1 (5 bases). Germline V gives CDR1 MGHRA, CDR2 YSYEKL. The CDR3 sequence is 18 residues long. Trimming took 1 base from V and 3 from J, leaving 19 bases between them. The CDR3 region has the DNA TGCGCCAGCAGCCAAGTCCCCCGGGGGGGACGATACAATCAGCCCCAGCATTTT. Translated: CASSQVPRGGRYNQPQHF.

The V call is TRBV2, the J call TRBJ2-5; D is unresolved. The germline CDR1 and CDR2 sequences are SNHLY and FYNNEI. This CDR3 spans 14 amino acids. Trimming pared 5 bases from V and 1 base from J, leaving 11 bases between. The CDR3 coding sequence is TGTGCCAGCAGTCAAGGAACAATCCAAGAGACCCAGTACTTC. Translating gives CASSQGTIQETQYF. The variable domain in full, completed from reference TRBV2 and TRBJ2-5, reads EPEVTQTPSHQVTQMGQEVILRCVPISNHLYFYWYRQILGQKVEFLVSFYNNEISEKSEIFDDQFSVERPDGSNFTLKIRSTKLEDSAMYFCASSQGTIQETQYFGPGTRLLVL.

The rearrangement uses TRBV9 and TRBJ1-3, with D uncertain. This CDR3 contains 14 residues. Germline loops: CDR1 SGDLS, CDR2 YYNGEE. V lost 4 bases and J lost 0, with 8 bases in between. DNA for the CDR3: TGTGCCAGCAGCCCCCAGACCTCTGGAAACACCATATATTTT. Protein sequence: CASSPQTSGNTIYF.

The chain joins TRBV7-2 to TRBJ2-2, with TRBD2 as a possible D gene (5 bases). Trimming left V 5 bases short and J 0 bases short, with 13 bases between. Germline V CDR1 and CDR2: SGHTA, FQGNSA. The CDR3 consists of 16 residues. DNA of the CDR3: TGTGCCAGCAGCCCAATGAGGGCTGCGAACACCGGGGAGCTGTTTTTT. Its protein is CASSPMRAANTGELFF.

The rearrangement uses TRBV7-2 and TRBJ1-1; TRBD1 aligns across 10 bases. The ends lost 6 bases at V and 6 bases at J; junction bases unmatched: 7. Germline CDR1 SGHTA, CDR2 FQGNSA. The CDR3 spans 14 residues. Here the CDR3 reads CASSFVDRGAEAFF. The CDR3 DNA reads as TGTGCCAGCAGTTTTGTGGACAGGGGGGCTGAAGCTTTCTTT.

The chain carries TRBV7-2 and TRBJ1-1, with a tentative D call TRBD1 (6 bases). The CDR3 spans 16 residues. V was cut by 5 bases and J by 4 bases, with 20 bases left in between. The germline gives CDR1 SGHTA, CDR2 FQGNSA. CDR3 nucleotide sequence: TGTGCCAGCAGCCCGACGCCCCGACAGGTACTCACTGAAGCTTTCTTT. It specifies CASSPTPRQVLTEAFF.

This clone appeared once. The J gene is TRBJ2-7, the V gene TRBV7-2, with a weak D call TRBD1 (5 bases). This CDR3 comprises 15 residues. Trimming took 1 base from V and 4 from J, leaving 14 bases between them. The V gene's germline CDR1 is SGHTA and CDR2 FQGNSA. The CDR3 region is CASSLGRAKHYEQYF. CDR3 nucleotides: TGTGCCAGCAGCTTAGGCAGGGCGAAACATTACGAGCAGTACTTC.

This clone was seen a few times. The chain carries TRBV9 and TRBJ2-6; the D is unclear. Between the trimmed V and J ends, which lost 4 bases and 2 bases, there was a span of 7 bases. Germline lookup yields CDR1 SGDLS and CDR2 YYNGEE. CDR3 length equals 14 residues. The CDR3 loop is CASSMGPGANVLTF. CDR3 DNA sequence: TGTGCCAGCAGCATGGGCCCTGGGGCCAACGTCCTGACTTTC.

The chain combines TRBV18 with TRBJ1-1, with D possibly matching TRBD1 (5 bases). The CDR3 totals 13 residues. Deletions cut 6 bases from V and 1 base from J, with 9 bases between. Germline V gene lookup returns CDR1 KGHSH and CDR2 LQKENI. Here the CDR3 reads CASSPDKNTEAFF. The CDR3 nucleotides read TGTGCCAGCTCCCCGGACAAGAACACTGAAGCTTTCTTT.

Written as DNA, the CDR3 is TGCAGCGTAGGGGGGACCCGGAACACTGAAGCTTTCTTT. It codes for CSVGGTRNTEAFF. The rearrangement links TRBV29-1 to TRBJ1-1; TRBD1 is a possible D gene (6 bases). V lost 6 bases and J 1 base, leaving 12 bases between the germline ends. Germline V gene data show CDR1 as SQVTM and CDR2 as ANQGSEA. The CDR3 is 13 amino acids.

The V gene is TRBV28, the J gene TRBJ2-1, with D unresolved. V was cut by 6 bases and J by 7 bases, with 7 bases left in between. Germline CDR1 MDHEN, CDR2 SYDVKM. CDR3 length: 11 amino acids. CDR3 bases: TGTGCCAGCAGCCCTCGAAATGAGCAGTTCTTC. Translated, it gives CASSPRNEQFF.

This clone was seen more than once but under ten times. The chain links TRBV18 to TRBJ1-3; no clear D gene. The CDR3 totals 16 residues. From germline, CDR1 is KGHSH and CDR2 LQKENI. V gave up 5 bases and J gave up 0 bases, with 14 bases separating them. The CDR3 loop reads CASSAGPVRSGNTIYF. The CDR3 DNA is TGTGCCAGCTCAGCCGGACCGGTCCGCTCTGGAAACACCATATATTTT.

The chain links TRBV19 to TRBJ1-5; 7 bases line up with TRBD1. This CDR3 comprises 15 residues. Germline CDR1 is LNHDA and CDR2 is SQIVND (reference sequence). The V and J ends lost 5 bases and 4 bases, in that order; junction bases with no gene match: 8. Here the CDR3 reads CASSLKTGLNQPQHF. The DNA of the CDR3 is TGTGCCAGTAGTCTCAAGACAGGGTTAAATCAGCCCCAGCATTTT.

This chain connects TRBV18 to TRBJ1-1; no firm D call. V was cut by 3 bases and J by 4 bases, with 12 bases left in between. Per the germline V gene, CDR1 is KGHSH and CDR2 is LQKENI. The CDR3 runs to 14 residues. CDR3 protein: CASSPPGRATEAFF. CDR3 DNA sequence: TGTGCCAGCTCACCGCCGGGTAGAGCCACTGAAGCTTTCTTT. Variable domain in full (rest from reference TRBV18 and TRBJ1-1): NAGVMQNPRHLVRRRGQEARLRCSPMKGHSHVYWYRQLPEEGLKFMVYLQKENIIDESGMPKERFSAEFPKEGPSILRIQQVVRGDSAAYFCASSPPGRATEAFFGQGTRLTVV.

The chain employs TRBV5-1 and TRBJ2-3; TRBD1 or TRBD2 may be the D gene (5 bases each). The CDR3 loop spans 15 amino acids. V was cut by 0 bases and J by 6 bases, with 14 bases left in between. Germline-derived CDR1 and CDR2 are SGHRS and YFSETQ. This CDR3 is CASSLDPSWGDTQYF. CDR3 bases: TGCGCCAGCAGCTTGGATCCTAGCTGGGGGGATACGCAGTATTTT.

This chain links TRBV4-2 with TRBJ2-3; 10 bases line up with TRBD2. CDR1 is LGHNA, CDR2 YNFKEQ, per germline. The ends lost 1 base at V and 4 bases at J; junction bases unmatched: 5. The CDR3 consists of 16 residues. CDR3 protein: CASSQALAGAADTQYF. In DNA, the CDR3 is TGTGCCAGCAGCCAAGCCCTAGCGGGAGCCGCAGATACGCAGTATTTT.

The rearrangement joins TRBV18 to TRBJ1-3; D call uncertain. CDR1 and CDR2 from the germline V gene are KGHSH and LQKENI. Between the trimmed V and J ends, which lost 8 bases and 3 bases, there was a span of 11 bases. This CDR3 has 13 residues. CDR3: CASPGAFGNTIYF. CDR3 bases: TGTGCCAGCCCAGGCGCCTTTGGAAACACCATATATTTT.

The rearrangement uses TRBV12-3 or TRBV12-4 and TRBJ1-1; D not certain. There are 13 residues in the CDR3. V was clipped by 2 bases and J by 11 bases, with 15 bases between them. Written as DNA, the CDR3 is TGTGCCAGCAGTTTATCTCGAGGAGCGGGGGCTTTCTTT. Translated, it gives CASSLSRGAGAFF.

This clone has just one count. The V call is TRBV15, the J call TRBJ1-1; weak D call: TRBD1 (5 bases). The CDR3 loop spans 15 amino acids. Germline CDR1 reads LNHNV; CDR2 reads YYDKDF (reference sequence). V shed 3 bases and J shed 0 bases, with 11 bases lying between them. In nucleotides, the CDR3 is TGTGCCACCAGCAGGGGGGGATCCTTGAACACTGAAGCTTTCTTT. Its translation: CATSRGGSLNTEAFF.

The rearrangement joins TRBV2 to TRBJ2-5; no reliable D call. Germline CDR1 and CDR2: SNHLY and FYNNEI. CDR3 length equals 16 residues. With 2 bases removed from V and 2 bases from J, the gap between germline ends came to 15 bases. The CDR3 DNA reads as TGTGCCAGCAGTGAATCCCCGTGGGCAGCGCAAGAGACCCAGTACTTC. Amino acid sequence: CASSESPWAAQETQYF.

This clone occurred once. This chain uses TRBV5-4 with TRBJ1-2; TRBD1 aligns across 9 bases. Germline V CDR1 and CDR2: SGHNT, YYREEE (reference sequence). The trim removed 5 bases at V and 2 bases at J, leaving 7 bases unmatched. There are 15 residues in the CDR3. The CDR3 DNA reads TGTGCCAGCAGTTACGGACAGGGGTTGAACTATGGCTACACCTTC. Translating it yields CASSYGQGLNYGYTF. Filled out from reference TRBV5-4 and TRBJ1-2, the complete variable domain reads ETGVTQSPTHLIKTRGQQVTLRCSSQSGHNTVSWYQQALGQGPQFIFQYYREEENGRGNFPPRFSGLQFPNYSSELNVNALELDDSALYLCASSYGQGLNYGYTFGSGTRLTVV.